This TCR beta chain appears in the sequencing data of a study of response to subunit inactivated influenza vaccine. Study results and caveats: Authors suggested seasonal influenza vaccinations each recruit few new T cells.

This clonotype occurred many times. The antigen is not known. TCRdb re-called the RT-PCR reads with MiXCR, one entry per CDR3 protein. The sample lists under 200,000 distinct CDR3 sequences; around 10% were seen once. The CDR3 spans 14 residues. V was cut by 3 bases and J by 1 base, with 9 bases left in between. V is TRBV12-3 or TRBV12-4 and J is TRBJ2-5; no clear D gene. The sample was CD8+ T cells sorted from PBMCs, taken roughly 24 months after vaccination. The receptor was isolated from a man aged 45 to 70 who received an inactivated influenza vaccine. The CDR3 loop reads CASSFTAVQETQYF. The CDR3 region has the DNA TGTGCCAGCAGTTTTACGGCGGTCCAAGAGACCCAGTACTTC.